This record looks at one TCR beta chain sequence and its context. PCR amplification relied on 60 Vbeta primers (plus 13 Jbeta primers). Sequencing used immunoSEQ multiplex PCR; TCRdb keeps in-frame clones, though not all of them. The table records roughly 90,000 clones, 70% to 85% of them present only once. The data derive from a study of cytomegalovirus exposure and HLA in healthy donors. The CDR3 consists of 15 residues. Germline V lookup: CDR1 PRHDT, CDR2 FYEKMQ (reference sequence). Trimming left V 0 bases short and J 3 bases short, with 11 bases between. The sequence derives from a man aged 25-45 years in good health and CMV-seropositive. The V gene is TRBV13, the J gene TRBJ2-5; the D gene is possibly TRBD2 (5 bases). Sequencing used PBMCs. CDR3 nucleotides: TGTGCCAGCAGCTTAGGGACGGGATTTGAAGAGACCCAGTACTTC. It encodes CASSLGTGFEETQYF.